Listed below are T cell receptor beta chains from one sample, sequenced in a study of identical twins. TCRdb re-called the 5' RACE reads through MiXCR, storing one row per CDR3 protein. This table has 450,000 to 500,000 distinct CDR3 sequences, approximately 14% appearing once. These data were also reused for a study on yellow fever vaccine responses in identical twins.

The material sequenced was CD4+ T cells sorted from blood. The receptors shown here come from a woman aged 18-29 years in good health. Each CDR3 is given with its conserved first and last residue. D genes are given only for firm matches. Not all rows give a size; the values are once, few, many and, for expanded clones, a class.

TRBV7-9	TRBJ2-5	few	TRBD2	14	TGTGCCAGCAGCCTTCGGGGGGGCAGGGAGACCCAGTACTTC	CASSLRGGRETQYF
TRBV20-1	TRBJ2-7	few	TRBD1	13	TGCAGTGCTAGAGAAAACAGGGGATACGAGCAGTACTTC	CSARENRGYEQYF
TRBV2	TRBJ2-7	few	.	13	TGTGCCAGCAGTCCAGGGCAGAGGTGGGAGCAGTACTTC	CASSPGQRWEQYF
TRBV5-1	TRBJ1-3	many	.	14	TGCGCCAGACACGGCGGCGACTCTGGAAACACCATATATTTT	CARHGGDSGNTIYF
TRBV6-1	TRBJ2-2	.	TRBD2	16	TGTGCCAGCAGTGAGTTAGCGGGGAGTGGGACCGGGGAGCTGTTTTTT	CASSELAGSGTGELFF
TRBV15	TRBJ2-2	.	.	13	TGTGCCACCAGCAGAGATCACAGCGGGGAGCTGTTTTTT	CATSRDHSGELFF
TRBV5-1	TRBJ2-6	.	.	18	TGCGCCAGCAGCCCAGATGGGGTGATGGGGTCTGGGGCCAACGTCCTGACTTTC	CASSPDGVMGSGANVLTF
TRBV30	TRBJ2-6	.	.	15	TGTGCCTGGAGTGTAGGGAGCTCTGGGGCCAACGTCCTGACTTTC	CAWSVGSSGANVLTF
TRBV10-2	TRBJ2-5	few	.	14	TGCGCCACCTTAAAACCCGGGGGCTCAGAGACCCAGTACTTC	CATLKPGGSETQYF
TRBV15	TRBJ2-1	few	.	16	TGTGCCACCAGCAGAGATTGGGGGAGCTCCTACAATGAGCAGTTCTTC	CATSRDWGSSYNEQFF
TRBV6-6	TRBJ1-2	few	.	13	TGTGCCAGCACCAAGGGGCTTGAAACGGGCTACACCTTC	CASTKGLETGYTF
TRBV2	TRBJ2-7	.	.	12	TGTGCCAGCAGTGAGGTCCCCAACGAGCAGTACTTC	CASSEVPNEQYF
TRBV3-1	TRBJ2-7	few	TRBD1	16	TGTGCCAGCAGCCAATGGGGGACAGGGAAGACCTACGAGCAGTACTTC	CASSQWGTGKTYEQYF
TRBV18	TRBJ2-7	few	.	13	TGTGCCAGCTCACCCCTCGGGCTCCAGGGGCAGTACTTC	CASSPLGLQGQYF
TRBV9	TRBJ2-5	few	.	15	TGTGCCAGCAGCGTAGGGCGGGACCCCGAAGAGACCCAGTACTTC	CASSVGRDPEETQYF
TRBV12-3/TRBV12-4	TRBJ2-7	.	TRBD2	17	TGTGCCAGCAGTCCGAATCGACTAGCGGGAGCCACCTACGAGCAGTACTTC	CASSPNRLAGATYEQYF
TRBV4-2	TRBJ2-3	.	.	15	TGTGCCAGCAGCCAAGTGGAGCTGAACACAGATACGCAGTATTTT	CASSQVELNTDTQYF
TRBV5-6	TRBJ2-7	.	TRBD1	17	TGTGCCAGCAGCCGAAGGGACAGCGGTTGGTTTTCCTACGAGCAGTACTTC	CASSRRDSGWFSYEQYF
TRBV18	TRBJ1-2	.	TRBD1	15	TGTGCCAGCTCACCAGAAACAGGGGTCGTCTCTGGCTACACCTTC	CASSPETGVVSGYTF
TRBV4-3	TRBJ1-1	few	.	15	TGCGCCAGCAGCCAAGTCGTGACAGCGAACACTGAAGCTTTCTTT	CASSQVVTANTEAFF
TRBV4-1	TRBJ2-3	.	.	15	TGCGCCAGCAGCAACCGGGACCAAAGCACAGATACGCAGTATTTT	CASSNRDQSTDTQYF
TRBV20-1	TRBJ2-6	.	.	13	TGCAGTGCTACGTCCCCTGGGGCCAACGTCCTGACTTTC	CSATSPGANVLTF
TRBV29-1	TRBJ1-1	many	.	12	TGCAGCGTTGAACGGGAGCCTATTGAAGCTTTCTTT	CSVEREPIEAFF
TRBV5-4	TRBJ2-7	few	TRBD2	16	TGTGCCAGCAGCTCCGAACGGACTAGCATGAATAACGAGCAGTACTTC	CASSSERTSMNNEQYF
TRBV27	TRBJ2-2	.	.	14	TGTGCCAGCAGTTTAACCTACGGAACCGGGGAGCTGTTTTTT	CASSLTYGTGELFF
TRBV4-1	TRBJ1-5	.	TRBD1	18	TGCGCCAGCAGCCAAGGGACAGGACGTCGATATAGCAATCAGCCCCAGCATTTT	CASSQGTGRRYSNQPQHF
TRBV20-1	TRBJ1-6	many	.	17	TGCAGTGCTAGAGATAGGCAGGGTCGGGTGAATAATTCACCCCTCCACTTT	CSARDRQGRVNNSPLHF
TRBV28	TRBJ2-3	.	TRBD2	16	TGTGCCAGCAGCGGACGACTAGCGGGATCCACAGATACGCAGTATTTT	CASSGRLAGSTDTQYF
TRBV12-3/TRBV12-4	TRBJ2-4	.	TRBD2	14	TGTGCCAGCAGTCCCTCGGGCACTAGCGGGGCGGTGGACTTC	CASSPSGTSGAVDF
TRBV7-2	TRBJ1-1	.	TRBD1	12	TGTGCCAGCAGCGGTGGGACAGACAAAGCTTTCTTT	CASSGGTDKAFF
TRBV28	TRBJ2-7	.	.	12	TGTGCCAGCAGGCGAGGCTCCTACGAGCAGTACTTC	CASRRGSYEQYF
TRBV3-1	TRBJ2-7	.	.	13	TGTGCCAGCAGCCATGCGGGACACTACGAGCAGTACTTC	CASSHAGHYEQYF
TRBV7-2	TRBJ2-3	.	TRBD2	15	TGTGCCAGCAGCCGGGGACTAGCGGGACTTAATACGCAGTATTTT	CASSRGLAGLNTQYF
TRBV5-1	TRBJ2-7	few	.	16	TGCGCCAGCAGCGCTAAAACCGGGTCTTCCCCCTACGAGCAGTACTTC	CASSAKTGSSPYEQYF
TRBV10-3	TRBJ1-2	.	.	13	TGTGCCTCCGCTCCCGACGTCCGGTATGGCTACACCTTC	CASAPDVRYGYTF
TRBV6-1	TRBJ2-1	many	.	12	TGTGCCAGCAGTGAAAAGGGCAATGAGCAGTTCTTC	CASSEKGNEQFF
TRBV29-1	TRBJ2-5	many	.	13	TGCAGCGTTGAATTCCAGCGGAGAGAGACCCAGTACTTC	CSVEFQRRETQYF
TRBV28	TRBJ2-3	few	.	16	TGTGCCAGCAGTTTAAGTTTGAGGATCAACCCAGATACGCAGTATTTT	CASSLSLRINPDTQYF
TRBV7-8	TRBJ2-4	few	.	16	TGTGCCAGCAGCCCATGGACAGACCGAGCCAAAAACATTCAGTACTTC	CASSPWTDRAKNIQYF
TRBV11-1	TRBJ2-3	once	TRBD2	19	TGTGCCAGCAGCTTAGTCGTTAGCGGGGGCGCAACCTTCACAGATACGCAGTATTTT	CASSLVVSGGATFTDTQYF
TRBV9	TRBJ2-5	many	.	14	TGTGCCAGCAGCGTAATTGGGTTCGGAGAGACCCAGTACTTC	CASSVIGFGETQYF
TRBV18	TRBJ1-4	few	.	13	TGTGCCAGCTCCAACGGGGGAGCGCGAGAACTGTTTTTT	CASSNGGARELFF
TRBV18	TRBJ1-1	.	.	13	TGTGCCAGCTCACACGGACAGAACACTGAAGCTTTCTTT	CASSHGQNTEAFF
TRBV18	TRBJ2-1	.	TRBD2	15	TGTGCCAGCTCACCCAAAGCGGGAGGGGACAATGAGCAGTTCTTC	CASSPKAGGDNEQFF
TRBV6-2/TRBV6-3	TRBJ1-2	.	.	16	TGTGCCAGCAGTAACCCGGGACAACTCTTGGACTATGGCTACACCTTC	CASSNPGQLLDYGYTF
TRBV7-9	TRBJ2-7	few	.	16	TGTGCCAGCAGCCGTAGGGGGGAGGGGGTGTCCTACGAGCAGTACTTC	CASSRRGEGVSYEQYF
TRBV10-3	TRBJ1-4	few	.	13	TGTGCCATCAGCCCAGGGCGAAATGAAAAACTGTTTTTT	CAISPGRNEKLFF
TRBV12-3/TRBV12-4	TRBJ2-3	.	.	16	TGTGCCAGCAGTTTAGCGGTTGGGGAGGGCACAGATACGCAGTATTTT	CASSLAVGEGTDTQYF
TRBV20-1	TRBJ2-3	few	TRBD1	14	TGCAGTGGGACCGAGGGGGCAGGCACAGATACGCAGTATTTT	CSGTEGAGTDTQYF
TRBV6-1	TRBJ2-5	few	TRBD2	16	TGTGCCACCCGGAATGAGAACGGGGGGTTCCAAGAGACCCAGTACTTC	CATRNENGGFQETQYF
TRBV3-1	TRBJ2-1	few	TRBD2	15	TGTGCCAGCAGCCAAACTAGCGGGGGGCGGAATGAGCAGTTCTTC	CASSQTSGGRNEQFF
TRBV4-3	TRBJ2-2	few	TRBD2	20	TGCGCCAGCAGCCAAGTTACTAGCGGGAGGTTCGGTGCGAACACCGGGGAGCTGTTTTTT	CASSQVTSGRFGANTGELFF
TRBV20-1	TRBJ2-3	.	TRBD1	14	TGCAGTGCGCCGGACAGGGGTCCCCAGGATACGCAGTATTTT	CSAPDRGPQDTQYF
TRBV24-1	TRBJ2-1	few	TRBD2	17	TGTGCCACCAGTGACCCTGGACTAGCGGGAGGGCCCGGTGAGCAGTTCTTC	CATSDPGLAGGPGEQFF
TRBV5-1	TRBJ2-5	many	.	14	TGCGCCAGCAGCTTGGTTCCGGGGAGCGAGACCCAGTACTTC	CASSLVPGSETQYF
TRBV29-1	TRBJ2-2	.	.	14	TGCAGCGTTAGTTCAGGCGGCAACACCGGGGAGCTGTTTTTT	CSVSSGGNTGELFF
TRBV11-1	TRBJ1-1	.	.	18	TGTGCCAGCAGCTTAGCGCGTGTTGGGCAGGGAAAAAGGGCTGAAGCTTTCTTT	CASSLARVGQGKRAEAFF